This TCR beta chain appears in the sequencing data of a study of response to subunit inactivated influenza vaccine. Study-wide findings and caveats: Authors suggested that a seasonal influenza vaccination recruits few new T cells each time.

CDR3 length equals 19 residues. Germline-derived CDR1 and CDR2 are SGHTA and FQGNSA. The ends lost 0 bases at V and 7 bases at J; junction bases unmatched: 14. Note on this clonotype: Its antigen is currently unknown.

TCRdb ran MiXCR on the RT-PCR reads and lists one entry per CDR3 protein. The repertoire holds about 480,000 distinct CDR3 sequences, with 9.5% to 12% as singletons. The chain links TRBV7-2 to TRBJ2-3; 12 bases are shared with TRBD2. This specimen consisted of PBMCs from blood, obtained more than 35 days after vaccination. This receptor was obtained from a man aged 50 to 59 who received an inactivated influenza vaccine. CDR3 DNA: TGTGCCAGCAGCTTAGCCCCCTCTGGGCTAGCGGGGGGGCTTAATACGCAGTATTTT. It encodes CASSLAPSGLAGGLNTQYF.